This entry features one T cell receptor beta chain sequence. Its specificity is not known. Clones were read by immunoSEQ multiplex PCR, and TCRdb kept only the in-frame ones, dropping some. The profile shows thousands of clones, approximately 67% of them singletons. There are 14 residues in the CDR3. Per germline, CDR1 SGHAT and CDR2 FQNNGV. Trimming removed 0 bases from V and 0 bases from J, with 6 bases in between. Time point described: cycle 4 day 1 (C4D1), after less than 7 weeks of nivolumab. After autologous stem cell transplantation all patients relapsed, and prior brentuximab vedotin exposure differed between cohorts. The sample belongs to a study of PD-1 blockade in classical Hodgkin lymphoma. On the study more broadly: Patients were infused with nivolumab 3 mg/kg every 2 weeks.

Broader study findings: Nivolumab initiated under 1 year post-ASCT led to patient exclusion. Complete responders' baseline diversity resembled that of newly diagnosed patients.

This sequence was found in a human donor with classical Hodgkin lymphoma. This rearrangement joins TRBV11-2 to TRBJ2-7, with unresolved D. Sample: peripheral blood mononuclear cells (PBMCs), taken before the fourth cycle of nivolumab. The CDR3 protein is CASSLETYSYEQYF. In nucleotides, the CDR3 is TGTGCCAGCAGCTTAGAAACGTACTCCTACGAGCAGTACTTC.